Listed here are 20 T cell receptor beta chains from one sample, sequenced in a study of cytomegalovirus exposure and HLA in healthy donors. The assay was immunoSEQ multiplex PCR, and TCRdb's table has in-frame clones only and misses some. The sample lists 150,000 to 200,000 clones, 85% occurring once. Sequencing was performed on PBMCs. These receptors came from a man aged 18-30 years in good health and CMV-seropositive.

The chain links TRBV27 to TRBJ1-2; no firm D call. From germline, CDR1 is MNHEY and CDR2 SMNVEV (reference sequence). With 0 bases removed from V and 5 bases from J, the gap between germline ends came to 13 bases. The CDR3 totals 15 residues. CDR3 residues: CASSLSSTAIYGYTF. Here the CDR3 DNA reads TGTGCCAGCAGTTTATCGTCTACAGCAATATATGGCTACACCTTC.

J is TRBJ1-3 and V is TRBV5-1; TRBD1 matches at 8 bases. CDR1 and CDR2 (germline): SGHRS, YFSETQ. The CDR3 is 16 residues long. The J segment lost 0 bases and the V segment lost 4 bases, leaving 6 bases of the junction unmatched. The DNA for the CDR3 is TGCGCCAGCAGCCCCGGGACAGGCCACTCTGGAAACACCATATATTTT. Its protein is CASSPGTGHSGNTIYF.

This clone is a singleton in its sample. The V gene is TRBV5-1, the J gene TRBJ2-1, with TRBD2 matching 8 bases. The CDR3 consists of 15 residues. Germline loops: CDR1 SGHRS, CDR2 YFSETQ. J was trimmed by 1 base and V by 7 bases; bases with no gene match: 7. The CDR3 DNA is TGCGCCAGCGGTAGCGGGATTGGATCCTACAATGAGCAGTTCTTC. Protein product: CASGSGIGSYNEQFF.

The V gene is TRBV7-3, the J gene TRBJ2-1; 9 bases are a match to TRBD1. From germline, CDR1 is SGHTA and CDR2 FQGTGA. The V segment lost 5 bases and the J segment 1 base; nucleotides outside the gene matches: 3. This CDR3 spans 15 amino acids. The CDR3 bases are TGTGCCAGCAGCATGGACAGGGGATCCTACAATGAGCAGTTCTTC. The encoded protein is CASSMDRGSYNEQFF. Complete variable domain (other parts from reference TRBV7-3 and TRBJ2-1): GAGVSQTPSNKVTEKGKYVELRCDPISGHTALYWYRQSLGQGPEFLIYFQGTGAADDSGLPNDRFFAVRPEGSVSTLKIQRTERGDSAVYLCASSMDRGSYNEQFFGPGTRLTVL.

V and J are TRBV11-3 and TRBJ2-5; 8 bases are shared with TRBD2. The CDR3 is made up of 17 amino acids. The germline V gene encodes CDR1 SGHNT and CDR2 YENEEA. V lost 5 bases to trimming and J lost 4 bases; unmatched junction nucleotides: 15. The CDR3 loop reads CASSAWERGTGRETQYF. The CDR3 DNA is TGTGCCAGCAGCGCATGGGAGCGGGGGACTGGTAGAGAGACCCAGTACTTC.

The chain joins TRBV28 to TRBJ2-1; 8 nucleotides line up with TRBD1. The V gene end was trimmed by 4 bases and the J gene end by 10 bases; junction bases not matched to a gene: 9. CDR3 length equals 14 residues. Germline-derived CDR1 and CDR2 are MDHEN and SYDVKM. CDR3 in amino acids: CASSSGGEGGEQFF. Here the CDR3 DNA reads TGTGCCAGCAGTTCAGGGGGCGAGGGAGGCGAGCAGTTCTTC.

The rearrangement joins TRBV28 to TRBJ1-2; D gene uncertain. With 6 bases removed from V and 0 bases from J, the gap between germline ends came to 8 bases. The CDR3 extends over 13 amino acids. CDR1 and CDR2 from the germline V gene are MDHEN and SYDVKM. DNA for the CDR3: TGTGCCAGCAGCCGAGATTCTAACTATGGCTACACCTTC. As protein: CASSRDSNYGYTF.

This sequence joins TRBV2 and TRBJ2-3; TRBD1 aligns across 9 bases. The length of the CDR3 is 13 residues. V lost 7 bases and J lost 4; bases outside the gene matches: 3. The V gene's germline CDR1 is SNHLY and CDR2 FYNNEI. CDR3 nucleotide sequence: TGTGCCAGCATTGGGACAGGGTCAGATACGCAGTATTTT. Protein product: CASIGTGSDTQYF.

This clone was observed a few times. The chain employs TRBV15 and TRBJ1-5; TRBD1 matches at 7 bases. From germline, CDR1 is LNHNV and CDR2 YYDKDF (reference sequence). V was clipped by 0 bases and J by 7 bases; unmatched bases: 12. The length of the CDR3 is 17 residues. The CDR3 spells CATSRDYAGQGGQPQHF. The CDR3 DNA reads TGTGCCACCAGCAGAGATTATGCGGGGCAGGGGGGCCAGCCCCAGCATTTT.

This chain joins TRBV7-4 and TRBJ2-7; perhaps TRBD1 as D (6 bases). Per germline, CDR1 SGHVT and CDR2 SQSDAQ. This CDR3 spans 15 amino acids. Between the trimmed V and J ends, which lost 8 bases and 3 bases, there was a span of 20 bases. The CDR3 sequence is CASRLVHTGIYEQYF. DNA for the CDR3: TGTGCCAGCCGCCTCGTCCATACAGGGATCTACGAGCAGTACTTC.

The chain uses TRBV6-6 and TRBJ2-7; possibly TRBD2 for D (5 bases). V lost 6 bases and J lost 4, with 16 bases in between. Germline CDR1 MNHNY, CDR2 SVGAGI (reference sequence). This CDR3 region has 14 residues. The DNA for the CDR3 is TGTGCCAGCAGGCAGTCCCGGGAACATTACGAGCAGTACTTC. Translated, it gives CASRQSREHYEQYF.

The chain couples TRBV28 to TRBJ1-4, with D unclear. CDR3 length: 14 residues. The V gene's germline CDR1 is MDHEN and CDR2 SYDVKM. V was shortened by 3 bases and J by 0 bases, with 5 bases between the two germline ends. The CDR3 protein is CASSFHATNEKLFF. The CDR3 DNA sequence: TGTGCCAGCAGTTTCCATGCAACTAATGAAAAACTGTTTTTT.

The gene calls are TRBV7-2 and TRBJ2-1; 7 bases map to TRBD1. Germline CDR1 is SGHTA and CDR2 is FQGNSA. V lost 1 base and J lost 5; bases outside the gene matches: 2. This CDR3 contains 14 residues. The CDR3 is CASSLDRGNNEQFF. The CDR3 region has the DNA TGTGCCAGCAGCTTAGACAGGGGTAACAATGAGCAGTTCTTC.

The genes are TRBV2 and TRBJ1-1; D possibly corresponds to TRBD1 (6 bases). Trimming removed 8 bases at V and 12 bases at J, with 16 bases between. CDR3 length: 11 amino acids. Germline CDR1 reads SNHLY; CDR2 reads FYNNEI. This CDR3 is CASAFRGESFF. The CDR3 DNA follows: TGTGCCAGCGCCTTCAGGGGAGAGTCTTTCTTT.

This chain uses TRBV12-1 with TRBJ2-5; the table gives TRBD2 as D, unverified against the DNA. TRBV12-1 is a pseudogene locus. The CDR3 runs 14 residues. This CDR3 reads CASSFVADQETQYF. The CDR3 nucleotides are TGTGCCAGCAGCTTTGTGGCGGACCAAGAGACCCAGTACTTC.

This clone showed up just a few times. This sequence joins TRBV5-1 and TRBJ1-2; D gene uncertain. From germline, CDR1 is SGHRS and CDR2 YFSETQ. CDR3 length: 15 residues. V was trimmed by 1 base and J by 4 bases, leaving 14 bases between them. The CDR3: CASSLNVEAFYGYTF. CDR3 nucleotides: TGCGCCAGCAGCTTGAACGTGGAGGCTTTCTATGGCTACACCTTC. The whole variable domain, filled in from reference TRBV5-1 and TRBJ1-2, reads KAGVTQTPRYLIKTRGQQVTLSCSPISGHRSVSWYQQTPGQGLQFLFEYFSETQRNKGNFPGRFSGRQFSNSRSEMNVSTLELGDSALYLCASSLNVEAFYGYTFGSGTRLTVV.

This clone showed up just a few times. The chain recombines TRBV6-5 with TRBJ1-1; no reliable D call. Per germline, CDR1 MNHEY and CDR2 SVGAGI. The CDR3 contains 11 residues. V was cut by 6 bases and J by 7 bases, with 9 bases left in between. The CDR3 loop reads CASSPGVEAFF. In DNA, the CDR3 is TGTGCCAGCAGCCCGGGAGTTGAAGCTTTCTTT.

V is TRBV5-1 and J is TRBJ2-3, with TRBD2 identical over 8 bases. J was trimmed by 5 bases and V by 2 bases; bases with no gene match: 4. The CDR3 is 14 amino acids. The V gene's germline CDR1 is SGHRS and CDR2 YFSETQ. The CDR3 loop reads CASSLAGVRDTQYF. The CDR3 nucleotides read TGCGCCAGCAGCTTAGCGGGAGTGCGAGATACGCAGTATTTT. Full variable domain (missing parts from reference TRBV5-1 and TRBJ2-3): KAGVTQTPRYLIKTRGQQVTLSCSPISGHRSVSWYQQTPGQGLQFLFEYFSETQRNKGNFPGRFSGRQFSNSRSEMNVSTLELGDSALYLCASSLAGVRDTQYFGPGTRLTVL.

J is TRBJ2-5 and V is TRBV5-4, with 15 bases matching TRBD2. This CDR3 has 16 residues. CDR1 is SGHNT and CDR2 is YYREEE in the germline V gene (reference sequence). V was clipped by 4 bases and J by 4 bases; unmatched bases: 5. The CDR3 nucleotides read TGTGCCAGCAGCCAGGGACTAGCGGGAGGTGCAGAGACCCAGTACTTC. As protein: CASSQGLAGGAETQYF. The entire variable domain, with the rest obtained from reference TRBV5-4 and TRBJ2-5, is as follows: ETGVTQSPTHLIKTRGQQVTLRCSSQSGHNTVSWYQQALGQGPQFIFQYYREEENGRGNFPPRFSGLQFPNYSSELNVNALELDDSALYLCASSQGLAGGAETQYFGPGTRLLVL.

This chain links TRBV5-1 with TRBJ2-1; no firm D call. The CDR3 consists of 16 residues. Germline CDR1 SGHRS, CDR2 YFSETQ. V lost 1 base and J 2 bases, leaving 13 bases between the germline ends. The CDR3: CASSLKPLGTYNEQFF. CDR3 nucleotides: TGCGCCAGCAGCTTGAAACCCCTGGGCACCTACAATGAGCAGTTCTTC.